Below, 23 T cell receptor beta chains from the same sample are listed, as sequenced in a study of blood T cell repertoires in COVID-19. TCRdb's copy holds only in-frame clones and misses some; the assay was immunoSEQ multiplex PCR. The sample comprises about 140,000 clones, roughly 84% of which are singletons, and about 2.8% rests with the top ten. The sequenced sample consisted of peripheral blood. These receptors originate from a human donor with acute or convalescent COVID-19. The donor label of this sample is uncertain.

This clone was seen only once. The chain recombines TRBV6-2 or TRBV6-3 with TRBJ2-4; 8 bases fit TRBD1. The CDR3 is 20 amino acids. V was pared by 0 bases and J by 1 base, with 14 bases of the junction left unmatched. Germline CDR1 and CDR2: MNHEY and SVGEGT. The CDR3 reads CASSYSPWTGLDGAKNIQYF. The CDR3 nucleotides read TGTGCCAGCAGTTACTCGCCATGGACAGGGCTGGATGGTGCCAAAAACATTCAGTACTTC.

The gene calls are TRBV6-5 and TRBJ2-7, with 10 bases that match TRBD2. Germline loops: CDR1 MNHEY, CDR2 SVGAGI. The CDR3 length is 16 residues. J lost 2 bases, V lost 0 bases, and 4 bases had no gene match. CDR3 amino acids: CASSYSRSGGAYEQYF. The CDR3 nucleotides are TGTGCCAGCAGTTACTCGAGAAGCGGGGGGGCCTACGAGCAGTACTTC.

The chain joins TRBV29-1 to TRBJ2-5; 7 nucleotides match TRBD1. CDR1 is SQVTM, CDR2 ANQGSEA, per germline. There are 14 residues in the CDR3. V was pared by 4 bases and J by 5 bases, with 10 bases of the junction left unmatched. The CDR3 sequence: CSVGTQGLEETQYF. CDR3 nucleotides: TGCAGCGTTGGAACACAGGGGTTGGAGGAGACCCAGTACTTC.

The chain employs TRBV9 and TRBJ1-2; possibly TRBD1 for D (6 bases). The V gene's germline CDR1 is SGDLS and CDR2 YYNGEE. The CDR3 runs to 15 residues. V lost 3 bases and J lost 3, with 15 bases in between. For the CDR3, the DNA is TGTGCCAGCAGCGGATACAGGGCAGAGGACTATGGCTACACCTTC. As protein: CASSGYRAEDYGYTF.

The chain couples TRBV27 to TRBJ1-3, with 9 nucleotides matching TRBD1. Germline V gene lookup returns CDR1 MNHEY and CDR2 SMNVEV (reference sequence). The CDR3 is 17 residues long. The junction had 9 bases not matched to a gene; V was cut back by 6 bases and J by 0 bases. CDR3 loop: CASRAGTGRFSGNTIYF. The CDR3 nucleotides read TGTGCCAGCAGGGCCGGGACAGGGAGATTCTCTGGAAACACCATATATTTT.

The rearrangement uses TRBV18 and TRBJ2-7; 10 nucleotides align to TRBD2. The V gene end was trimmed by 6 bases and the J gene end by 9 bases; junction bases not matched to a gene: 14. Germline lookup yields CDR1 KGHSH and CDR2 LQKENI. The CDR3 sequence is 15 residues long. DNA of the CDR3: TGTGCCAGCTCCCAAGCGGCTAGCGGGGGCGCGCCGCAGTACTTC. It encodes CASSQAASGGAPQYF.

The rearrangement uses TRBV7-2 and TRBJ2-1; TRBD2 agrees at 8 bases. The CDR3 is made up of 15 amino acids. Germline CDR1 is SGHTA and CDR2 is FQGNSA. With 3 bases clipped from V and 4 bases from J, the junction kept 5 bases outside the gene matches. CDR3 nucleotides: TGTGCCAGCAGCTTTGCAGCGGGAGAATACAATGAGCAGTTCTTC. Protein product: CASSFAAGEYNEQFF.

This rearrangement joins TRBV30 to TRBJ1-6, with 12 bases lining up with TRBD1. The CDR3 loop spans 17 amino acids. Germline V gene data show CDR1 as GTSNPN and CDR2 as SVGIG (reference sequence). The CDR3 reads CASGTGGSSSYNSPLHF. CDR3 in DNA: TGTGCATCCGGGACAGGGGGCTCTAGCTCCTATAATTCACCCCTCCACTTT.

This chain connects TRBV11-1 to TRBJ2-3, with 8 nucleotides matching TRBD2. In germline, CDR1 is SGHAT, CDR2 FQDESV (reference sequence). The junction had 1 base not matched to a gene; V was cut back by 0 bases and J by 2 bases. The CDR3 has 15 amino acids. CDR3 nucleotide sequence: TGTGCCAGCAGCTTAGCGCGGGGGGCCACAGATACGCAGTATTTT. Protein product: CASSLARGATDTQYF.

Written as DNA, the CDR3 is TGTGCCAGCAGCTTTTCTAGCGGGAGCGCATACGAGCAGTACGTC. It codes for CASSFSSGSAYEQYV. The genes are TRBV7-2 and TRBJ2-7, with TRBD2 identical over 10 bases. Germline CDR1 reads SGHTA; CDR2 reads FQGNSA. The CDR3 covers 15 residues. The V and J ends lost 3 bases and 4 bases, in that order; junction bases with no gene match: 6.

The chain uses TRBV14 and TRBJ2-1; 7 bases match TRBD1. The trim removed 4 bases at V and 7 bases at J, leaving 10 bases unmatched. The CDR3 runs 15 residues. The germline V gene has CDR1 SGHDN and CDR2 FVKESK. The CDR3 reads CASSLRQGNLNEQFF. CDR3 DNA sequence: TGTGCCAGCAGCCTCCGACAGGGTAATTTGAATGAGCAGTTCTTC. Supplemented by reference TRBV14 and TRBJ2-1, the full variable domain reads EAGVTQFPSHSVIEKGQTVTLRCDPISGHDNLYWYRRVMGKEIKFLLHFVKESKQDESGMPNNRFLAERTGGTYSTLKVQPAELEDSGVYFCASSLRQGNLNEQFFGPGTRLTVL.

J is TRBJ1-1 and V is TRBV4-2; the match to TRBD1 covers 7 bases. The CDR3 runs to 17 residues. Germline trimming cut 0 bases from V and 6 bases from J; bases unmatched to any gene: 13. Germline assignment: CDR1 LGHNA and CDR2 YNFKEQ. The CDR3 sequence: CASSQDPSGTVRPEAFF. The CDR3 DNA follows: TGTGCCAGCAGCCAAGATCCGTCCGGGACAGTTAGACCTGAAGCTTTCTTT.

This rearrangement joins TRBV7-9 to TRBJ1-2, with 8 positions matching TRBD1. Looked up from germline, CDR1 is SEHNR and CDR2 is FQNEAQ (reference sequence). The V gene end was trimmed by 8 bases and the J gene end by 7 bases; junction bases not matched to a gene: 12. The CDR3 has 14 amino acids. This CDR3 reads CASRPAGGLGGYTF. Written as DNA, the CDR3 is TGTGCCAGCCGCCCGGCAGGGGGCCTGGGTGGCTACACCTTC.

This chain connects TRBV1 to TRBJ2-7; the DNA was not compared with TRBD1, the D call given in the table. TRBV1 corresponds to a pseudogene. The CDR3 sequence is 16 residues long. CDR3 nucleotide sequence: TGCACCCAAGCGCTTTCCGGGACAGGGAAGGTTTACGAGCAGTACGTC. It codes for CTQALSGTGKVYEQYV.

In the case of this clone: A read error may account for a junction end that differs from germline. Within the sample, other DNA sequences also encode this same CDR3. This chain connects TRBV10-3 to TRBJ1-1; D remains unclear. This CDR3 is built from 14 residues. CDR1 ENHRY and CDR2 SYGVKD come from the germline V gene. The CDR3 DNA reads TGCGCCATCAGTGGGAACACGGAGGGCACTGAAGCTTTCTTT. It is translated as CAISGNTEGTEAFF.

The rearrangement joins TRBV7-9 to TRBJ2-1, with 9 bases identical to TRBD2. From germline, CDR1 is SEHNR and CDR2 FQNEAQ (reference sequence). The CDR3 spans 14 residues. After removal of 5 bases from V and 6 bases from J, the junction contained 5 bases not matched to a gene. This chain's CDR3 is CASSPLAGGNEQFF. CDR3 nucleotide sequence: TGTGCCAGCAGCCCACTAGCGGGCGGCAATGAGCAGTTCTTC.

The J gene is TRBJ2-2, the V gene TRBV3-1 (or the pseudogene TRBV3-2), with 7 bases identical to TRBD1. Germline-derived CDR1 and CDR2 are LGHDT and YNNKEL (reference sequence). Trimming removed 1 base from V and 5 bases from J; junction bases left unmatched: 1. This CDR3 is built from 14 residues. In DNA form, the CDR3 reads TGTGCCAGCAGCCAAGTACAGGGGACCGGGGAGCTGTTTTTT. It encodes CASSQVQGTGELFF.

V and J are TRBV15 and TRBJ2-5, with D possibly being TRBD1 (5 bases). CDR3 length equals 14 residues. Per the germline V gene, CDR1 is LNHNV and CDR2 is YYDKDF (reference sequence). V dropped 1 base and J dropped 0 bases, with 6 bases sitting between them. CDR3 residues: CATSRAGYQETQYF. CDR3 sequence (DNA): TGTGCCACCAGCAGAGCAGGGTACCAAGAGACCCAGTACTTC.

This chain uses TRBV12-3 or TRBV12-4 with TRBJ2-5; no firm D call. This CDR3 is built from 13 residues. Trimming pared 11 bases from V and 5 bases from J, leaving 18 bases between. The DNA of the CDR3 is TGTGCCTCCAGCCGAGAGGAGTGGGAGACCCAGTACTTC. As protein: CASSREEWETQYF.

The chain joins TRBV19 to TRBJ1-3, with D possibly being TRBD1 (5 bases). Germline CDR1 LNHDA, CDR2 SQIVND (reference sequence). CDR3 size: 15 residues. V was clipped by 6 bases and J by 2 bases, with 14 bases between them. In DNA form, the CDR3 reads TGTGCCAGTAGCCCTGGGGCTTTTCCTGGAAACACCATATATTTT. As protein: CASSPGAFPGNTIYF.

This clone was counted once. The J gene is TRBJ1-1, the V gene TRBV3-1 (or the pseudogene TRBV3-2); D call uncertain. With 0 bases removed from V and 1 base from J, the gap between germline ends came to 3 bases. Per germline, CDR1 LGHDT and CDR2 YNNKEL (reference sequence). The CDR3 runs 13 residues. The CDR3 is CASSQDRNTEAFF. For the CDR3, the DNA is TGTGCCAGCAGCCAAGATCGGAACACTGAAGCTTTCTTT.

V is TRBV7-3 and J is TRBJ1-2, with D uncertain. Germline V gene lookup returns CDR1 SGHTA and CDR2 FQGTGA. The CDR3 covers 14 residues. V was trimmed by 0 bases and J by 4 bases, leaving 9 bases between them. The DNA for the CDR3 is TGTGCCAGCAGCTTAACGCTAGGGAGCTATGGCTACACCTTC. Its protein is CASSLTLGSYGYTF.

The chain is built from TRBV7-2 and TRBJ1-2, with 10 bases matching TRBD1. J lost 4 bases, V lost 5 bases, and 7 bases had no gene match. This CDR3 is 15 amino acids long. CDR1 SGHTA and CDR2 FQGNSA come from the germline V gene. The CDR3 region is CASSARQGAGYGYTF. Written as DNA, the CDR3 is TGTGCCAGCAGCGCTCGACAGGGGGCGGGCTATGGCTACACCTTC.